These 21 T cell receptor beta chains came from one sample sequenced in a study of PD-L1 blockade in urothelial cancer. TCRdb keeps only in-frame clones here, not all; method: immunoSEQ multiplex PCR. The sample shows 25,000 to 30,000 clones, 80% of them seen only once. Sequenced here: PBMCs, sampled around atezolizumab (anti-PD-L1) treatment. The receptors were gathered from a man over 45 with urothelial cancer.

The chain recombines TRBV30 with TRBJ2-7, with 8 nucleotides matching TRBD2. The CDR3 has 14 residues. J was trimmed by 3 bases and V by 6 bases; bases with no gene match: 10. Germline V lookup: CDR1 GTSNPN, CDR2 SVGIG (reference sequence). CDR3 coding DNA: TGTGCCTGTGTCAGAACTAGCGGTTACTACGAGCAGTACTTC. It encodes CACVRTSGYYEQYF. The entire variable domain, with the rest obtained from reference TRBV30 and TRBJ2-7, is as follows: SQTIHQWPATLVQPVGSPLSLECTVEGTSNPNLYWYRQAAGRGLQLLFYSVGIGQISSEVPQNLSASRPQDRQFILSSKKLLLSDSGFYLCACVRTSGYYEQYFGPGTRLTVT.

J is TRBJ1-6 and V is TRBV5-4; 8 nucleotides line up with TRBD1. J was trimmed by 6 bases and V by 3 bases; bases with no gene match: 5. The V gene's germline CDR1 is SGHNT and CDR2 YYREEE (reference sequence). CDR3 size: 15 residues. CDR3 loop: CASSSSRGLNSPLHF. CDR3 nucleotide sequence: TGTGCCAGCAGCTCAAGCAGGGGGCTTAATTCACCCCTCCACTTT. Looking up the rest from reference TRBV5-4 and TRBJ1-6 gives the full variable domain: ETGVTQSPTHLIKTRGQQVTLRCSSQSGHNTVSWYQQALGQGPQFIFQYYREEENGRGNFPPRFSGLQFPNYSSELNVNALELDDSALYLCASSSSRGLNSPLHFGNGTRLTVT.

The chain joins TRBV9 to TRBJ1-1; no clear D gene. The germline V gene has CDR1 SGDLS and CDR2 YYNGEE. The ends were cut back, 0 bases at V and 7 bases at J, with 7 bases in the middle. This CDR3 comprises 12 residues. CDR3 sequence (DNA): TGTGCCAGCAGCGTAGACGGCGGTGAAGCTTTCTTT. Its protein is CASSVDGGEAFF.

The chain is built from TRBV10-3 and TRBJ2-3; TRBD2 matches 11 bases. Looked up from germline, CDR1 is ENHRY and CDR2 is SYGVKD. The CDR3 extends over 16 amino acids. The V and J ends lost 6 bases and 4 bases, in that order; junction bases with no gene match: 9. CDR3 sequence (DNA): TGTGCCATCAGCGGTCGGTCTAGCGGGAGGTCAGATACGCAGTATTTT. This translates into CAISGRSSGRSDTQYF.

This clone was seen a single time. The junction and the germline gene differ at one end; a read error may be behind it. The genes are TRBV6-5 and TRBJ2-7, with D possibly matching TRBD2 (5 bases). Germline CDR1 MNHEY, CDR2 SVGAGI. The CDR3 has 15 residues. For the CDR3, the DNA is TGTGCCAGCAGTGACTCGCACAGCGGAGGCCGCGAGCAGTACTTC. Translating gives CASSDSHSGGREQYF.

V gene TRBV7-6 combines with J gene TRBJ2-1, with 9 bases lining up with TRBD2. The CDR3 is 15 amino acids. CDR1 is SGHVS, CDR2 FNYEAQ, per germline. V lost 5 bases and J lost 5; bases outside the gene matches: 7. The CDR3 nucleotides read TGTGCCAGCAGCCTTGCTAGCGGGAATCACAATGAGCAGTTCTTC. Translating it yields CASSLASGNHNEQFF. Based on the CDR3 plus reference TRBV7-6 and TRBJ2-1, the full variable domain is GAGVSQSPRYKVTKRGQDVALRCDPISGHVSLYWYRQALGQGPEFLTYFNYEAQQDKSGLPNDRFSAERPEGSISTLTIQRTEQRDSAMYRCASSLASGNHNEQFFGPGTRLTVL.

The CDR3 sequence is CSVEGGGQGVYGYTF. CDR3 DNA: TGCAGCGTTGAAGGGGGGGGACAGGGGGTCTATGGCTACACCTTC. The rearrangement joins TRBV29-1 to TRBJ1-2, with TRBD1 matching 11 bases. From germline, CDR1 is SQVTM and CDR2 ANQGSEA. CDR3 size: 15 residues. V lost 1 base, J lost 4 bases, and 5 bases stayed unmatched. Together with reference TRBV29-1 and TRBJ1-2, the CDR3 gives the full variable domain: SAVISQKPSRDICQRGTSLTIQCQVDSQVTMMFWYRQQPGQSLTLIATANQGSEATYESGFVIDKFPISRPNLTFSTLTVSNMSPEDSSIYLCSVEGGGQGVYGYTFGSGTRLTVV.

The J gene is TRBJ2-3, the V gene TRBV5-1; the match to TRBD2 covers 9 bases. The CDR3 is 15 amino acids. Germline CDR1 SGHRS, CDR2 YFSETQ. Losses at the gene ends were 5 bases for V and 1 base for J; bases not matched to a gene: 5. The DNA for the CDR3 is TGCGCCAGCAGGGGGTCTAGCGGGGGCACAGATACGCAGTATTTT. Its translation is CASRGSSGGTDTQYF.

The V call is TRBV6-6, the J call TRBJ2-3; the D gene is possibly TRBD1 (5 bases). The germline gives CDR1 MNHNY, CDR2 SVGAGI (reference sequence). V lost 0 bases and J 6 bases, leaving 13 bases between the germline ends. CDR3 size: 15 residues. CDR3 nucleotides: TGTGCCAGCAGTTACTCGAGTAAGGGGCGGGATACGCAGTATTTT. It specifies CASSYSSKGRDTQYF.

V is TRBV7-8 and J is TRBJ1-1; D is ambiguous. This CDR3 has 13 residues. Germline loops: CDR1 SGHVS, CDR2 FQNEAQ. V was pared by 1 base and J by 0 bases, with 3 bases between. This CDR3 reads CASSLDMNTEAFF. The CDR3, as DNA: TGTGCCAGCAGCTTAGATATGAACACTGAAGCTTTCTTT. The full variable domain, with the rest looked up from reference TRBV7-8 and TRBJ1-1, is GAGVSQSPRYKVAKRGQDVALRCDPISGHVSLFWYQQALGQGPEFLTYFQNEAQLDKSGLPSDRFFAERPEGSVSTLKIQRTQQEDSAVYLCASSLDMNTEAFFGQGTRLTVV.

Details on this clone: Other DNA sequences in the sample encode the same CDR3. This chain connects TRBV7-8 to TRBJ1-1, with 8 nucleotides matching TRBD1. The CDR3 runs 14 residues. Trimming at V came to 3 bases and at J to 0 bases, leaving 0 bases not matched to a gene. From germline, CDR1 is SGHVS and CDR2 FQNEAQ. CDR3 region: CASSLDRVNTEAFF. CDR3 bases: TGTGCCAGCAGCTTGGACAGGGTGAACACTGAAGCTTTCTTT. The complete variable domain, with remaining parts taken from reference TRBV7-8 and TRBJ1-1, reads GAGVSQSPRYKVAKRGQDVALRCDPISGHVSLFWYQQALGQGPEFLTYFQNEAQLDKSGLPSDRFFAERPEGSVSTLKIQRTQQEDSAVYLCASSLDRVNTEAFFGQGTRLTVV.

This clone appeared a single time. The chain is built from TRBV14 and TRBJ2-3, with D perhaps matching TRBD1 (5 bases). The CDR3 consists of 15 residues. The V end was cut by 1 base, the J end by 4 bases, with 12 bases between. From germline, CDR1 is SGHDN and CDR2 FVKESK. The CDR3 DNA reads as TGTGCCAGCAGCCAAGCAGAGTCAGGGCCAGATACGCAGTATTTT. It is translated as CASSQAESGPDTQYF.

V is TRBV29-1 and J is TRBJ2-5; TRBD1 matches 7 bases. Trimming removed 7 bases from V and 1 base from J; junction bases left unmatched: 18. CDR3 size: 17 residues. Germline CDR1 SQVTM, CDR2 ANQGSEA. The CDR3 loop reads CSAPGDRPSPSQETQYF. As DNA, the CDR3 is TGCAGCGCCCCCGGGGACAGACCGTCACCTTCCCAAGAGACCCAGTACTTC.

The chain recombines TRBV19 with TRBJ2-3; no reliable D call. Trimming left V 3 bases short and J 6 bases short, with 16 bases between. CDR3 length: 15 residues. In germline, CDR1 is LNHDA, CDR2 SQIVND (reference sequence). The CDR3 protein is CASSMGQASTDTQYF. CDR3 DNA sequence: TGTGCCAGTAGTATGGGTCAGGCGTCCACGGATACGCAGTATTTT.

This rearrangement joins TRBV18 to TRBJ1-1, with D unresolved. The CDR3 loop spans 15 amino acids. Germline values: CDR1 KGHSH, CDR2 LQKENI. Trimming cost V 2 bases and J 0 bases, with 10 bases left between them. The CDR3: CASSPERGVNTEAFF. The CDR3 DNA follows: TGTGCCAGCTCACCAGAGCGCGGGGTGAACACTGAAGCTTTCTTT.

The chain uses TRBV4-1 and TRBJ1-5; tentative D call: TRBD1 (6 bases). The CDR3 spans 18 residues. The germline CDR1 and CDR2 sequences are MGHRA and YSYEKL. V was cut by 4 bases and J by 1 base, with 20 bases left in between. In nucleotides, the CDR3 is TGCGCCAGCAGCCGATCCGGACAGACCATTGGAAGCAATCAGCCCCAGCATTTT. This codes for CASSRSGQTIGSNQPQHF.

V usage is TRBV11-1 and J usage is TRBJ2-7, with 10 bases lining up with TRBD1. J gave up 6 bases and V 5 bases, and 10 bases lay outside the gene matches. The germline V gene encodes CDR1 SGHAT and CDR2 FQDESV (reference sequence). CDR3 length equals 15 residues. Here the CDR3 DNA reads TGTGCCAGCAGCCCTGGAGGCGGGACAGGGGTCGAGCAGTACTTC. Its translation is CASSPGGGTGVEQYF.

CDR3 residues: CASRPGTGTETQYF. CDR3 DNA: TGTGCCAGCAGACCAGGGACAGGGACAGAGACCCAGTACTTC. This chain joins TRBV7-9 and TRBJ2-5; 9 bases map to TRBD1. The CDR3 runs to 14 residues. Per germline, CDR1 SEHNR and CDR2 FQNEAQ (reference sequence). The V segment lost 6 bases and the J segment 4 bases; nucleotides outside the gene matches: 6. The entire variable domain, with the rest obtained from reference TRBV7-9 and TRBJ2-5, is as follows: DTGVSQNPRHKITKRGQNVTFRCDPISEHNRLYWYRQTLGQGPEFLTYFQNEAQLEKSRLLSDRFSAERPKGSFSTLEIQRTEQGDSAMYLCASRPGTGTETQYFGPGTRLLVL.

As DNA, the CDR3 is TGTGCCAGCCTTAGCGGGACAGGGGCGCTCGAGCAGTACTTC. Amino acid sequence: CASLSGTGALEQYF. The chain employs TRBV7-8 and TRBJ2-7; TRBD1 matches at 10 bases. Germline V gives CDR1 SGHVS, CDR2 FQNEAQ. This CDR3 comprises 14 residues. V shed 8 bases and J 6 bases; nucleotides not matched to a gene: 10.

This clone has a handful of counts. The V call is TRBV2, the J call TRBJ2-7, with TRBD2 identical over 9 bases. The CDR3 length is 14 residues. Per the germline V gene, CDR1 is SNHLY and CDR2 is FYNNEI. Trimming cost V 6 bases and J 6 bases; bases outside gene matches: 9. This CDR3 is CASRYVAGAGEQYF. The CDR3 nucleotides are TGTGCCAGCAGATATGTAGCGGGAGCAGGCGAGCAGTACTTC.

V and J are TRBV19 and TRBJ2-7; D gene uncertain. With 6 bases removed from V and 4 bases from J, the gap between germline ends came to 10 bases. This CDR3 spans 12 amino acids. Germline CDR1 and CDR2: LNHDA and SQIVND (reference sequence). The CDR3 region is CASSDGGYEQYF. The CDR3, as DNA: TGTGCCAGTAGCGATGGCGGATACGAGCAGTACTTC.